The clone carrying this TCR beta chain came up many times. Its antigen is unknown. This CDR3 is 14 amino acids long. CDR1 and CDR2 (germline): SGHAT, FQNNGV. V shed 1 base and J shed 3 bases, with 10 bases lying between them. The sample is drawn from a study of T-cell reconstitution after alpha-beta-depleted transplantation in children. Study-wide results and limits: Some patients' high day-60 TCRbeta diversity was traced to surviving recipient T cells and thymic progenitors. A year had passed since transplant, and T-cell counts and diversity by then came mostly from newly produced T cells. It was reported that alpha-beta T cells came from several hundred expanded graft clones (about two months after transplant).

For TCRbeta, the library was prepared with unique molecular identifiers. TCRdb redid the calling of the PCR reads with MiXCR, one entry per CDR3 protein. The data show about 48,000 distinct CDR3 sequences, roughly 5% seen once. This receptor was identified in a female patient aged 2-9 years who had a stem cell transplant for aplastic anemia, so the T cells may come from the graft donor. Sequenced here: PBMCs, mostly from graft donor cells, sampled 60 days after TCRalphabeta/CD19-depleted stem cell transplant. The rearrangement joins TRBV11-2 to TRBJ2-7, with D possibly TRBD2 on 5 matching bases. CDR3 in amino acids: CASSLGTGIYEQYF. For the CDR3, the DNA is TGTGCCAGCAGCTTAGGGACTGGGATCTACGAGCAGTACTTC.